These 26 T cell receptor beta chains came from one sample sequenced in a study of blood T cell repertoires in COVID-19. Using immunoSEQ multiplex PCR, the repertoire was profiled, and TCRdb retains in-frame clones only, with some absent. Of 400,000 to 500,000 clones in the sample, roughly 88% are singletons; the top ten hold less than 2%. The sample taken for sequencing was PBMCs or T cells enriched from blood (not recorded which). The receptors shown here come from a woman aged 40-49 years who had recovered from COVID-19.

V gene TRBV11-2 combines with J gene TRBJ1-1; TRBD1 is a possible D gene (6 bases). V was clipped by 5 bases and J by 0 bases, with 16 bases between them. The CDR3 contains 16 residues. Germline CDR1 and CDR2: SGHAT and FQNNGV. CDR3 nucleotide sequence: TGTGCCAGCAGCACAAGAACCGGGACAATGAACACTGAAGCTTTCTTT. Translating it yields CASSTRTGTMNTEAFF.

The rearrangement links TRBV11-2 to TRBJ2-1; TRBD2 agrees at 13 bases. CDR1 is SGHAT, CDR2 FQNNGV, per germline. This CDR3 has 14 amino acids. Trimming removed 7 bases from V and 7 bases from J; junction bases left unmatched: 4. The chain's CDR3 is CASIGTSGNNEQFF. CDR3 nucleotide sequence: TGTGCCAGCATCGGGACTAGCGGGAATAATGAGCAGTTCTTC.

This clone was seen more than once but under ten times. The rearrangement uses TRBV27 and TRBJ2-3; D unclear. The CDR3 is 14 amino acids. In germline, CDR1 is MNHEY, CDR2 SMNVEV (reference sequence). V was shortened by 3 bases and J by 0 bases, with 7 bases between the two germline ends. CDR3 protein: CASSFFPSTDTQYF. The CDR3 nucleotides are TGTGCCAGCAGTTTTTTCCCGAGCACAGATACGCAGTATTTT.

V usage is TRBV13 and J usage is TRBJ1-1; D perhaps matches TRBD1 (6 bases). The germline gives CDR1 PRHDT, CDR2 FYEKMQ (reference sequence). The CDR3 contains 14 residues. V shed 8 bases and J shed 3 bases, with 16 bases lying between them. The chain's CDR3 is CASSYQGRDTEAFF. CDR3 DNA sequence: TGTGCCAGCTCCTACCAGGGGAGGGACACTGAAGCTTTCTTT. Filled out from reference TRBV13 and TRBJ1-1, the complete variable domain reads AAGVIQSPRHLIKEKRETATLKCYPIPRHDTVYWYQQGPGQDPQFLISFYEKMQSDKGSIPDRFSAQQFSDYHSELNMSSLELGDSALYFCASSYQGRDTEAFFGQGTRLTVV.

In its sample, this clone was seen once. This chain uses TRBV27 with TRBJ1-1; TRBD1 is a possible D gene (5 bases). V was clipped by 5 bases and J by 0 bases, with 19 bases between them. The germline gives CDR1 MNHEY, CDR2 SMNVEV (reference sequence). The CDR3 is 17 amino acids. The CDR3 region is CASSRRDGSLVNTEAFF. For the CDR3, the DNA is TGTGCCAGCAGTAGGCGGGACGGATCGTTAGTGAACACTGAAGCTTTCTTT.

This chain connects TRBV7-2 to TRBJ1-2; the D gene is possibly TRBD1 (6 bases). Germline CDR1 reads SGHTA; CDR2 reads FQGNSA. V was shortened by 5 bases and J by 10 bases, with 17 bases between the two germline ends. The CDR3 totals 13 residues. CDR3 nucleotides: TGTGCCAGCAGCCCCAGACAGGATGCTGACTACACCTTC. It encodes CASSPRQDADYTF.

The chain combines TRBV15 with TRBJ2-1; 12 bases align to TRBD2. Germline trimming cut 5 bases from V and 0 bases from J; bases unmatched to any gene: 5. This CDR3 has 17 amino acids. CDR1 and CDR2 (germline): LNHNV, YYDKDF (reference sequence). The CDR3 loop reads CATSGTSGGSSYNEQFF. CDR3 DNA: TGTGCCACCAGCGGAACTAGCGGGGGGAGCTCCTACAATGAGCAGTTCTTC.

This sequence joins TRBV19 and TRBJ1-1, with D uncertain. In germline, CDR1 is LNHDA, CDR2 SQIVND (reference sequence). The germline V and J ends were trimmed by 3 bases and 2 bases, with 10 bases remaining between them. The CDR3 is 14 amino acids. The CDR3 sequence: CASSMRPENTEAFF. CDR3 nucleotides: TGTGCCAGTAGTATGAGGCCAGAAAACACTGAAGCTTTCTTT.

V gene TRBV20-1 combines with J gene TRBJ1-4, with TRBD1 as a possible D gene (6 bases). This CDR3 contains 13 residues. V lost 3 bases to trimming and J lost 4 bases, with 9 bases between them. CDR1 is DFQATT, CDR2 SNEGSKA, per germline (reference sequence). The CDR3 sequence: CSASEGHNEKLFF. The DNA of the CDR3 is TGCAGTGCTAGTGAGGGACATAATGAAAAACTGTTTTTT.

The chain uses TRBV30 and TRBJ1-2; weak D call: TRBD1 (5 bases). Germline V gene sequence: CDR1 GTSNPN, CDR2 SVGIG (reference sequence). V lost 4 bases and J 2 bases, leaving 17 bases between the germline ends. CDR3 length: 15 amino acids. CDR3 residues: CAWTGTSGANYGYTF. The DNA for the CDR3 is TGTGCCTGGACGGGGACTAGCGGGGCGAACTATGGCTACACCTTC.

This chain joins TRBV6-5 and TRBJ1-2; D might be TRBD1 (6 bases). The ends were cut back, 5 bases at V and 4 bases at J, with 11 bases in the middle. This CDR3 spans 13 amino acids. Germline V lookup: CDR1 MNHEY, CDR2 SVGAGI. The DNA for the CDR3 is TGTGCCAGCAGTCTCAGACAGGCCTATGGCTACACCTTC. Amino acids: CASSLRQAYGYTF.

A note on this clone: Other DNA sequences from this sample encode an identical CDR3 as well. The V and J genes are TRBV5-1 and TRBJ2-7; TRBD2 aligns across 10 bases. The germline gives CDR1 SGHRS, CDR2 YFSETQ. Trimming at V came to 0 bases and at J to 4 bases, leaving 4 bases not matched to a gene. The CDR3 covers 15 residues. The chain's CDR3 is CASSLEASGSYEQYF. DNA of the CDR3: TGCGCCAGCAGCTTGGAAGCTAGCGGGAGTTACGAGCAGTACTTC.

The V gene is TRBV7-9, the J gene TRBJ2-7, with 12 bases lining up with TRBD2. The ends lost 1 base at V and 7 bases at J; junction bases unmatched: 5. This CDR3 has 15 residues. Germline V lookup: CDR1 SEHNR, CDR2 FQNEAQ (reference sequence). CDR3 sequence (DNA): TGTGCCAGCAGCTTAGTGACTAGCGGGAGTCGGGAGCAGTACTTC. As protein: CASSLVTSGSREQYF.

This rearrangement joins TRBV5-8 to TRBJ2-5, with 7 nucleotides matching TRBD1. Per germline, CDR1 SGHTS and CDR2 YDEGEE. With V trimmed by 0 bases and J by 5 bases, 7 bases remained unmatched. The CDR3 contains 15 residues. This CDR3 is CASSLVTGAAETQYF. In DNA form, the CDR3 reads TGTGCCAGCAGCTTGGTCACAGGGGCGGCGGAGACCCAGTACTTC.

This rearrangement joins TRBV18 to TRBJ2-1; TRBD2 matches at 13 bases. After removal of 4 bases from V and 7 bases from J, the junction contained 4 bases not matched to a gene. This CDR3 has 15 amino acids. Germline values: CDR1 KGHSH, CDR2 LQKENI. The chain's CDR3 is CASSLGLAGANEQFF. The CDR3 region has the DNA TGTGCCAGCTCACTTGGACTAGCGGGAGCGAATGAGCAGTTCTTC.

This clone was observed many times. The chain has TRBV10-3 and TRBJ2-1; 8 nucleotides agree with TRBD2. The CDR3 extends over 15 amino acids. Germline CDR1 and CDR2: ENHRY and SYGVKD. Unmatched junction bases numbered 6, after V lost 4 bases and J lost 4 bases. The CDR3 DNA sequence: TGTGCCATCAGTGTTAAAGCGGGAGTTTACAATGAGCAGTTCTTC. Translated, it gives CAISVKAGVYNEQFF.

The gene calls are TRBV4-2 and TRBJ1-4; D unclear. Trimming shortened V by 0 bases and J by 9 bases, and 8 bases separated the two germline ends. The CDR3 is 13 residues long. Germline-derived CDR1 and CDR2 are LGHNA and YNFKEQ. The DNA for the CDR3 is TGTGCCAGCAGCCAAGATCATGGGCAAAAACTGTTTTTT. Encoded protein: CASSQDHGQKLFF.

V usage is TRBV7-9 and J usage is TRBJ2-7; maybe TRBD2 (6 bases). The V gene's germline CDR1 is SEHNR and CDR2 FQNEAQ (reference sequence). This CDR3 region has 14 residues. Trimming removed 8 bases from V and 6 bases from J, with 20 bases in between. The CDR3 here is CASRTQGETSEQYF. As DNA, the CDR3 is TGTGCCAGCCGAACCCAGGGTGAGACTAGCGAGCAGTACTTC.

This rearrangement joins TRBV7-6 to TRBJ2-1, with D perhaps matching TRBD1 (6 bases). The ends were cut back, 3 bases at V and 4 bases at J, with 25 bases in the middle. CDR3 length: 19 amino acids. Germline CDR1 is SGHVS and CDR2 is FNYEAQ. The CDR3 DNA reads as TGTGCCAGCAGCTTCTTAAGGGGGTCAAACCGGACGGAGTACAATGAGCAGTTCTTC. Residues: CASSFLRGSNRTEYNEQFF.

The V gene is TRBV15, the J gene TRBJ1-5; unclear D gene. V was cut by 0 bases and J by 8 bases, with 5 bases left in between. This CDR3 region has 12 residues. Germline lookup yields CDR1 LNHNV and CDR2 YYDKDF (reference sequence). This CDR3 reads CATSRDQKPQHF. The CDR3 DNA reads TGTGCCACCAGCAGAGATCAAAAGCCCCAGCATTTT. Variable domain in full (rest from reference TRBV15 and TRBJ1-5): DAMVIQNPRYQVTQFGKPVTLSCSQTLNHNVMYWYQQKSSQAPKLLFHYYDKDFNNEADTPDNFQSRRPNTSFCFLDIRSPGLGDTAMYLCATSRDQKPQHFGDGTRLSIL.

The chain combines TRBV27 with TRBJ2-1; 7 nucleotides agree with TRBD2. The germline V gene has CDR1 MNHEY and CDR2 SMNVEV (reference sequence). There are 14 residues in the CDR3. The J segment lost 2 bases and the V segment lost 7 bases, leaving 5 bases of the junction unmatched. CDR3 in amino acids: CASKMSGTYNEQFF. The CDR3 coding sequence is TGTGCCAGCAAAATGAGCGGGACCTACAATGAGCAGTTCTTC.

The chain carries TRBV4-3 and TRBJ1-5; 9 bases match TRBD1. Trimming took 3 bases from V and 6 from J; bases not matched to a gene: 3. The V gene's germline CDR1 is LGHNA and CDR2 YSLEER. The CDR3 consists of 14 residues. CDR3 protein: CASSQDRGGQPQHF. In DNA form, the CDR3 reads TGCGCCAGCAGCCAGGACAGGGGAGGTCAGCCCCAGCATTTT.

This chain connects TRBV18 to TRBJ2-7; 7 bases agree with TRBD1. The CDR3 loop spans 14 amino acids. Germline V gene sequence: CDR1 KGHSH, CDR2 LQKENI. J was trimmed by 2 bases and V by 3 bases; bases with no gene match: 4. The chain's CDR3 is CASSPPQGPYEQYF. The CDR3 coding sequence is TGTGCCAGCTCACCCCCACAGGGGCCCTACGAGCAGTACTTC.

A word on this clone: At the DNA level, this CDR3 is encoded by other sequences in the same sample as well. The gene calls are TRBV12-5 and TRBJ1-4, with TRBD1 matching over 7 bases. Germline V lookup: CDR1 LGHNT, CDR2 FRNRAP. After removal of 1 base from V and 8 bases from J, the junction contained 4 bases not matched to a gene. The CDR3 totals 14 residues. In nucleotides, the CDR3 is TGTGCTAGTGGTTTGGGACAGGGAGGAGAAAAACTGTTTTTT. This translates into CASGLGQGGEKLFF.

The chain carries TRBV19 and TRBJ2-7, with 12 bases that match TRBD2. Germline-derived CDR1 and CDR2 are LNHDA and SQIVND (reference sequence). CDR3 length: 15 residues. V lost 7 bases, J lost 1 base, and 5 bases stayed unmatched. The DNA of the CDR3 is TGTGCCAGTAAGGCCGGGACTAGCGGGTCCTACGAGCAGTACTTC. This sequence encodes CASKAGTSGSYEQYF.

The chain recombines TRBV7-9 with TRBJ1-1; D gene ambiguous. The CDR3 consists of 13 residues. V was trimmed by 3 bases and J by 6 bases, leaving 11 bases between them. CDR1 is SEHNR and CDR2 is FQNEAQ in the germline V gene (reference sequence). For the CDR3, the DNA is TGTGCCAGCAGCTTTACCTCAGAACCTGAAGCTTTCTTT. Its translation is CASSFTSEPEAFF.